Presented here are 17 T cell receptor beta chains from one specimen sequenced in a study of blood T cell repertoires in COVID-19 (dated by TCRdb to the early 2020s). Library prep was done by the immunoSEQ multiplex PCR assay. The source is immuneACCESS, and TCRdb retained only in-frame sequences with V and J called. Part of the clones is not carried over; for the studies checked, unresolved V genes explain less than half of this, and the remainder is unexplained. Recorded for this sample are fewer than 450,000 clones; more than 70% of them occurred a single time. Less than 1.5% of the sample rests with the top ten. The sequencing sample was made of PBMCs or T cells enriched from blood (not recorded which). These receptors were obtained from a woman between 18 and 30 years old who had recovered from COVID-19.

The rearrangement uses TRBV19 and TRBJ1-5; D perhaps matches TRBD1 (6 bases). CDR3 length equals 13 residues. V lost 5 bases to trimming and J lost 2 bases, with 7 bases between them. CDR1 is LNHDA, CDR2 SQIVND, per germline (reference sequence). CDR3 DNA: TGTGCCAGTAGTGCAGGGGGCAATCAGCCCCAGCATTTT. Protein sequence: CASSAGGNQPQHF.

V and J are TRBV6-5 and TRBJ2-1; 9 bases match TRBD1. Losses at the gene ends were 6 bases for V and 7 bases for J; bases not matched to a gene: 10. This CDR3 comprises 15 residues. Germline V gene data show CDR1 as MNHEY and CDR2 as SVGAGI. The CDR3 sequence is CASSNTGTGWNEQFF. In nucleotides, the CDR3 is TGTGCCAGCAGCAATACCGGGACAGGGTGGAATGAGCAGTTCTTC.

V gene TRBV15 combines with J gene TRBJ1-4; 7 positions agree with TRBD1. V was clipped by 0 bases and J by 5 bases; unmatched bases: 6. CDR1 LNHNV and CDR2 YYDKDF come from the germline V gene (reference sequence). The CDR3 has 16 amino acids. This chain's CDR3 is CATSRDGGGANEKLFF. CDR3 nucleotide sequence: TGTGCCACCAGCAGAGATGGAGGGGGCGCCAATGAAAAACTGTTTTTT.

The CDR3: CANPHGVPYEQYF. CDR3 DNA: TGCGCCAACCCACACGGGGTCCCCTACGAGCAGTACTTC. J is TRBJ2-7 and V is TRBV4-3; the D gene is possibly TRBD2 (5 bases). Germline lookup yields CDR1 LGHNA and CDR2 YSLEER. V was clipped by 10 bases and J by 2 bases, with 15 bases between them. The CDR3 is made up of 13 amino acids.

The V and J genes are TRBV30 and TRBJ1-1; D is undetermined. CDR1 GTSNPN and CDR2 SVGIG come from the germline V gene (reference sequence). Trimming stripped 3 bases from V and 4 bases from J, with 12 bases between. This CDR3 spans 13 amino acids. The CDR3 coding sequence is TGTGCCTGGAGAATTGGGCTGTTCACTGAAGCTTTCTTT. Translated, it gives CAWRIGLFTEAFF.

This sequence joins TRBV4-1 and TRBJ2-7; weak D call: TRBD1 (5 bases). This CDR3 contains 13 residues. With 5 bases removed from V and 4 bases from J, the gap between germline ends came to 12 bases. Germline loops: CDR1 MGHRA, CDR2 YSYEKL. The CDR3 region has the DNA TGCGCCAGCAGCACAGGAGATCGGTACGAGCAGTACTTC. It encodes CASSTGDRYEQYF.

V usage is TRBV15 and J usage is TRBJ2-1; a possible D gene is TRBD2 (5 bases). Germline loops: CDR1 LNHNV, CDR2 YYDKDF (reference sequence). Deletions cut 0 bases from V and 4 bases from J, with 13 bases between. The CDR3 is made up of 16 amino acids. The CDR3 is CATSRDLRAKYNEQFF. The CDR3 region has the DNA TGTGCCACCAGCAGAGATCTGAGGGCCAAATACAATGAGCAGTTCTTC.

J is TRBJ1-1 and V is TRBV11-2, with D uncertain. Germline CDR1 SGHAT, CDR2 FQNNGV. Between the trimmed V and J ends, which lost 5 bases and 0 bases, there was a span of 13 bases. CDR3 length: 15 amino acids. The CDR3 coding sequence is TGTGCCAGCAGCCCTAGCCCGGGGTTGAACACTGAAGCTTTCTTT. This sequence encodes CASSPSPGLNTEAFF.

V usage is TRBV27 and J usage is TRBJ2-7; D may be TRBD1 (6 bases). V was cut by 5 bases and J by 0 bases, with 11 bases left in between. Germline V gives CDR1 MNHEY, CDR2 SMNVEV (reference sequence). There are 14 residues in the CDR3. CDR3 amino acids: CASSLTTGSYEQYF. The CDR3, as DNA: TGTGCCAGCAGTCTGACGACAGGCTCCTACGAGCAGTACTTC.

The CDR3 nucleotides read TGTGCCAGCAGTCAGGACAGAGAACCCCAAGAGACCCAGTACTTC. Translation gives CASSQDREPQETQYF. This chain joins TRBV6-7 and TRBJ2-5; TRBD1 might be the D (6 bases). TRBV6-7 is an open reading frame whose function is uncertain. V dropped 5 bases and J dropped 1 base, with 14 bases sitting between them. The CDR3 is made up of 15 amino acids.

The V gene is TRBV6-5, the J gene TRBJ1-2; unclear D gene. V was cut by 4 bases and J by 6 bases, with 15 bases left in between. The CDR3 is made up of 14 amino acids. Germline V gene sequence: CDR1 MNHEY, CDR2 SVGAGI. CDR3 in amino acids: CASSFGPSSDGYTF. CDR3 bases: TGTGCCAGCAGTTTCGGTCCCTCCTCCGATGGCTACACCTTC.

The CDR3 coding sequence is TGTGCCAGTAGTCGGATACAGGGGGCCGGTCAGCCCCAGCATTTT. Translation: CASSRIQGAGQPQHF. The chain couples TRBV19 to TRBJ1-5; 9 bases line up with TRBD1. Germline V CDR1 and CDR2: LNHDA, SQIVND (reference sequence). Germline trimming cut 5 bases from V and 6 bases from J; bases unmatched to any gene: 8. The CDR3 has 15 amino acids.

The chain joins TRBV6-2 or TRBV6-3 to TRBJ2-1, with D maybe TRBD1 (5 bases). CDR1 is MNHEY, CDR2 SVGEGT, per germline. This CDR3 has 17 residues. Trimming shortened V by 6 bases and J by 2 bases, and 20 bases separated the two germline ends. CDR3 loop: CASSPPEGESTYNEQFF. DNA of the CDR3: TGTGCCAGCAGCCCTCCTGAAGGGGAAAGTACCTACAATGAGCAGTTCTTC.

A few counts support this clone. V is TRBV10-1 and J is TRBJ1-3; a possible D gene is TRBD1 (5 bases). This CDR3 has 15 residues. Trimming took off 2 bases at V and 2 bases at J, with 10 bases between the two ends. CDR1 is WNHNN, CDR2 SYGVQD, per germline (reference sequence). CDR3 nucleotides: TGCGCCAGCAGTGAGCTGGGGCGAGCTGGAAACACCATATATTTT. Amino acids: CASSELGRAGNTIYF.

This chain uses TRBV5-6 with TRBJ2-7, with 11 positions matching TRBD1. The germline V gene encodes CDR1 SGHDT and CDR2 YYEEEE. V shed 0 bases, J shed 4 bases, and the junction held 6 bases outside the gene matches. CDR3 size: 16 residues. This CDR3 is CASSLAGQGAGYEQYF. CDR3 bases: TGTGCCAGCAGCTTGGCCGGACAGGGGGCCGGGTACGAGCAGTACTTC.

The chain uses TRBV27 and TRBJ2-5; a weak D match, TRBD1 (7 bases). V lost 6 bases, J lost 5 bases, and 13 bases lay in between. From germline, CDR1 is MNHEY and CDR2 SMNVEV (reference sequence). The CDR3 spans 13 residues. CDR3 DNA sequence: TGTGCCAGCAGCCGCGGGACAGTTGAGACCCAGTACTTC. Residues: CASSRGTVETQYF.

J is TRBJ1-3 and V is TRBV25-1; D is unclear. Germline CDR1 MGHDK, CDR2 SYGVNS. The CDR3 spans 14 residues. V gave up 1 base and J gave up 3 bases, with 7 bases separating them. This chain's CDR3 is CASSESGSGNTIYF. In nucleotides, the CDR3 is TGTGCCAGCAGTGAATCGGGGAGTGGAAACACCATATATTTT.